This entry concerns a single TCR beta chain. These data come from a study of blood T cell repertoires in COVID-19. Study at large: From T cells, B-cell-depleted T cells, or PBMCs came the material, which was cDNA or gDNA.

Trimming removed 2 bases at V and 4 bases at J, with 22 bases between. This CDR3 is 18 amino acids long. In germline, CDR1 is SGHVS, CDR2 FNYEAQ. Per the original methods: Amplification of reference gene primers was used by the study to estimate nucleated cell counts. The protocol was immunoSEQ multiplex PCR, while the TCRdb copy is restricted to in-frame clones and leaves out a portion. That table supplies the V and J calls and clone size; D and trimming were determined from the DNA. The sample yields a few hundred thousand clones, 86% seen once. Cohorts were determined from participant-reported clinical history. Up to 2 weeks before entering the study, exposed participants had met a COVID-19 case.

The V and J genes are TRBV7-6 and TRBJ2-3; TRBD1 is a possible D gene (6 bases). The source is a young woman who had been exposed to COVID-19. Specimen: PBMCs or T cells enriched from blood (not recorded which). The CDR3 coding sequence is TGTGCCAGCAGCTTAAGGAGCCAGGGGTCGTCTCTATCAGATACGCAGTATTTT. Translation gives CASSLRSQGSSLSDTQYF.